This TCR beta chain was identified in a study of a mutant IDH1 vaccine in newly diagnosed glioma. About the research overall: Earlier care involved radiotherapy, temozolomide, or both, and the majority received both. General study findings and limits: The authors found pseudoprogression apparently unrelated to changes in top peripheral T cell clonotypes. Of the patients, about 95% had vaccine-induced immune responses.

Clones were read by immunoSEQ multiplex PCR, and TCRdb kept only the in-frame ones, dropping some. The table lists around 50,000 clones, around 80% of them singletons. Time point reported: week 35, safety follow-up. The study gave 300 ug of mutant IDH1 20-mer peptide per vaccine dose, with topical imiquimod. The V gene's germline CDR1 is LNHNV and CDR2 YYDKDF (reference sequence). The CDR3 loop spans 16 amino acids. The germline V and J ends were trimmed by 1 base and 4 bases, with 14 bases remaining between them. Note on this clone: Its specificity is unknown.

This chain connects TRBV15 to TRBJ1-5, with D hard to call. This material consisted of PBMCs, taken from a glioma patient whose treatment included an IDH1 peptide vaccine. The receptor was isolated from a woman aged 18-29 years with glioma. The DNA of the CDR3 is TGTGCCACCAGCAGAGGTACCGGAGGGATGAATCAGCCCCAGCATTTT. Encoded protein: CATSRGTGGMNQPQHF.